These 20 T cell receptor beta chains were sequenced from one sample in a study of beta chain features in type 1 diabetes. Expressed TCRB transcripts were sequenced because the entire RNA isolate underwent reverse transcription. The method was immunoSEQ multiplex PCR; TCRdb's version includes in-frame clones alone and lacks a portion of them. The table lists 400,000 to 550,000 clones, about an eighth of them singletons. The sequenced sample was naive CD4+ T cells from blood. Source of these receptors: a woman aged 18-29 years in good health.

This clone has a handful of counts. The chain recombines TRBV6-5 with TRBJ2-5, with D possibly being TRBD1 or TRBD2 (6 bases each). This CDR3 is 16 amino acids long. Germline loops: CDR1 MNHEY, CDR2 SVGAGI. V lost 0 bases, J lost 5 bases, and 16 bases lay in between. CDR3 DNA sequence: TGTGCCAGCAGTTACTCGATCGGGGGCGCGTGGGAGACCCAGTACTTC. Translation: CASSYSIGGAWETQYF.

The rearrangement uses TRBV29-1 and TRBJ2-7, with 9 bases lining up with TRBD1. With 6 bases clipped from V and 3 bases from J, the junction kept 6 bases outside the gene matches. Germline V lookup: CDR1 SQVTM, CDR2 ANQGSEA. This CDR3 comprises 13 residues. The CDR3 region has the DNA TGCAGCGTGGGGACAGGGCTAAACTACGAGCAGTACTTC. Its protein is CSVGTGLNYEQYF.

The rearrangement links TRBV7-9 to TRBJ2-7; 11 nucleotides line up with TRBD2. Losses at the gene ends were 1 base for V and 6 bases for J; bases not matched to a gene: 5. The CDR3 length is 15 residues. Germline lookup yields CDR1 SEHNR and CDR2 FQNEAQ (reference sequence). Here the CDR3 DNA reads TGTGCCAGCAGCTTAGAACCCACTAGCGGGGGCGAGCAGTACGTC. It specifies CASSLEPTSGGEQYV.

This clone is a singleton in its sample. The V gene is TRBV7-2, the J gene TRBJ2-4, with D tentatively TRBD1 or TRBD2 (5 bases each). Germline-derived CDR1 and CDR2 are SGHTA and FQGNSA. V was cut by 5 bases and J by 8 bases, with 13 bases left in between. This CDR3 spans 13 amino acids. Here the CDR3 DNA reads TGTGCCAGCAGCCCGAAGTTGGGGGACATTCAGTACTTC. The encoded protein is CASSPKLGDIQYF.

The chain links TRBV5-4 to TRBJ2-1, with 7 bases aligning to TRBD1. Germline loops: CDR1 SGHNT, CDR2 YYREEE (reference sequence). The CDR3 totals 14 residues. After removal of 3 bases from V and 1 base from J, the junction contained 1 base not matched to a gene. The CDR3 region is CASSSTGSYNEQFF. The CDR3 bases are TGTGCCAGCAGCTCGACAGGGTCCTACAATGAGCAGTTCTTC.

This clone appeared a few times. V is TRBV19 and J is TRBJ1-5; possibly TRBD1 for D (6 bases). The CDR3 has 17 residues. Germline CDR1 and CDR2: LNHDA and SQIVND (reference sequence). The V end was cut by 2 bases, the J end by 0 bases, with 14 bases between. In DNA, the CDR3 is TGTGCCAGTAGTATAACAGGGCGGTCATATAGCAATCAGCCCCAGCATTTT. Its translation: CASSITGRSYSNQPQHF.

This clone was detected a few times. The chain is built from TRBV10-3 and TRBJ2-3, with TRBD2 matching over 8 bases. The J segment lost 0 bases and the V segment lost 6 bases, leaving 5 bases of the junction unmatched. Per the germline V gene, CDR1 is ENHRY and CDR2 is SYGVKD. The CDR3 has 15 amino acids. This CDR3 reads CAISSAGASTDTQYF. For the CDR3, the DNA is TGTGCCATCAGCTCAGCGGGAGCTAGCACAGATACGCAGTATTTT.

A few counts support this clone. The chain carries TRBV5-1 and TRBJ2-1; 10 bases map to TRBD1. CDR3 length: 12 residues. The germline V gene has CDR1 SGHRS and CDR2 YFSETQ. With 9 bases clipped from V and 6 bases from J, the junction kept 3 bases outside the gene matches. The CDR3 reads CATGQGGNEQFF. Here the CDR3 DNA reads TGCGCCACCGGACAGGGGGGCAATGAGCAGTTCTTC.

This clone has a handful of counts. V usage is TRBV19 and J usage is TRBJ2-7; TRBD1 matches at 10 bases. The CDR3 covers 15 residues. V lost 5 bases to trimming and J lost 3 bases; unmatched junction nucleotides: 7. In germline, CDR1 is LNHDA, CDR2 SQIVND (reference sequence). The CDR3, as DNA: TGTGCCAGTAGTGTCCCCGGGACAGGGGACTACGAGCAGTACTTC. It yields the protein CASSVPGTGDYEQYF.

CDR3 nucleotides: TGTGCCAGCAGCTTAACTAGCGCCCGCTCCTACAATGAGCAGTTCTTC. Translated, it gives CASSLTSARSYNEQFF. V usage is TRBV7-3 and J usage is TRBJ2-1; possible D gene TRBD2, 5 bases. CDR3 size: 16 residues. The V gene's germline CDR1 is SGHTA and CDR2 FQGTGA. V shed 0 bases and J shed 0 bases, with 9 bases lying between them.

This clone was seen a handful of times. The rearrangement joins TRBV4-1 to TRBJ1-5; perhaps TRBD1 as D (6 bases). The CDR3 has 14 residues. The ends were cut back, 5 bases at V and 2 bases at J, with 10 bases in the middle. The germline gives CDR1 MGHRA, CDR2 YSYEKL. The chain's CDR3 is CASSTQGGNQPQHF. DNA of the CDR3: TGCGCCAGCAGCACACAGGGTGGCAATCAGCCCCAGCATTTT.

This clone was observed a handful of times. This chain links TRBV7-2 with TRBJ2-5; 10 nucleotides align to TRBD2. Germline values: CDR1 SGHTA, CDR2 FQGNSA. J was trimmed by 7 bases and V by 6 bases; bases with no gene match: 11. The CDR3 covers 15 residues. CDR3 loop: CASRPSSGRARTQYF. The CDR3 nucleotides read TGTGCCAGCAGGCCTAGCAGCGGGAGGGCAAGGACCCAGTACTTC.

In its sample, this clone was seen a few times. The chain links TRBV28 to TRBJ2-4; tentative D call: TRBD1 (6 bases). The CDR3 is 15 amino acids. Germline V CDR1 and CDR2: MDHEN, SYDVKM. The V end lost 5 bases, the J end lost 8 bases, and 19 bases lay between the germline ends. CDR3 sequence: CASSPSTSPGDIQYF. The CDR3 DNA is TGTGCCAGCAGTCCCTCGACTTCGCCAGGGGACATTCAGTACTTC.

The table lists this clone with a few counts. The chain links TRBV7-2 to TRBJ1-2, with a tentative D call TRBD1 (5 bases). The CDR3 totals 11 residues. V dropped 6 bases and J dropped 5 bases, with 7 bases sitting between them. Germline-derived CDR1 and CDR2 are SGHTA and FQGNSA. CDR3 DNA: TGTGCCAGCAGAAGGACATATGGCTACACCTTC. Its protein is CASRRTYGYTF.

This clone was counted between two and nine times. The chain is built from TRBV7-9 and TRBJ2-3; maybe TRBD1 (5 bases). V lost 5 bases and J 0 bases, leaving 12 bases between the germline ends. CDR1 is SEHNR and CDR2 is FQNEAQ in the germline V gene (reference sequence). The CDR3 length is 15 residues. The CDR3 DNA sequence: TGTGCCAGCAGCCACAGGCGACCTAGCACAGATACGCAGTATTTT. As protein: CASSHRRPSTDTQYF.

The table lists this clone with many counts. The rearrangement links TRBV21-1 to TRBJ2-4. TRBV21-1 corresponds to a pseudogene. This CDR3 comprises 14 residues. The CDR3 loop is CASSKGEPKNIQYF. The DNA of the CDR3 is TGTGCCAGCAGCAAGGGGGAACCCAAAAACATTCAGTACTTC.

This clone was detected a few times. The chain uses TRBV29-1 and TRBJ1-2, with no clear D. The CDR3 runs to 13 residues. Germline assignment: CDR1 SQVTM and CDR2 ANQGSEA. Trimming pared 6 bases from V and 3 bases from J, leaving 14 bases between. CDR3 DNA: TGCAGCGTAGGTAGGGTATCGGACTATGGCTACACCTTC. Its translation: CSVGRVSDYGYTF.

This clone was counted a few times. J is TRBJ1-2 and V is TRBV29-1; D remains unclear. The germline V gene has CDR1 SQVTM and CDR2 ANQGSEA. Trimming left V 6 bases short and J 6 bases short, with 14 bases between. The CDR3 extends over 12 amino acids. CDR3 DNA sequence: TGCAGCGTAACCTGGGGAAGGAATGGCTACACCTTC. Translation: CSVTWGRNGYTF.

J is TRBJ2-3 and V is TRBV7-3; 8 nucleotides agree with TRBD2. The germline CDR1 and CDR2 sequences are SGHTA and FQGTGA. V lost 5 bases to trimming and J lost 6 bases; unmatched junction nucleotides: 4. The CDR3 spans 13 residues. CDR3 sequence: CASSPSGSDTQYF. The CDR3 bases are TGTGCCAGCAGCCCGAGCGGGAGTGATACGCAGTATTTT. The variable domain in full, with the rest retrieved from reference TRBV7-3 and TRBJ2-3, is GAGVSQTPSNKVTEKGKYVELRCDPISGHTALYWYRQSLGQGPEFLIYFQGTGAADDSGLPNDRFFAVRPEGSVSTLKIQRTERGDSAVYLCASSPSGSDTQYFGPGTRLTVL.

In its sample, this clone was seen a few times. This chain uses TRBV7-2 with TRBJ2-7, with unresolved D. Germline V gene data show CDR1 as SGHTA and CDR2 as FQGNSA. V dropped 5 bases and J dropped 3 bases, with 8 bases sitting between them. This CDR3 region has 12 residues. CDR3 protein: CASSPSRYEQYF. CDR3 sequence (DNA): TGTGCCAGCAGCCCCAGCCGCTACGAGCAGTACTTC.